This T cell receptor (beta chain) was sequenced during a study of T cell responses to AZD1222 COVID-19 vaccine. Deletions cut 3 bases from V and 0 bases from J, with 5 bases between. The CDR3 consists of 13 residues. Germline V gene data show CDR1 as MNHEY and CDR2 as SMNVEV (reference sequence). Sequencing was performed with immunoSEQ multiplex PCR; in TCRdb, only in-frame clones are kept and a portion is missing. The sample records about 150,000 clones, roughly nine tenths being singletons. The source was peripheral blood, collected on day 0 of MenACWY control vaccination. This chain connects TRBV27 to TRBJ1-2; no reliable D call. This sequence originates from an adult in good health. CDR3 loop: CASSFRPNYGYTF. CDR3 in DNA: TGTGCCAGCAGTTTCAGACCTAACTATGGCTACACCTTC.